These 16 T cell receptor beta chains were sequenced from one sample in a study of blood T cell repertoires in COVID-19. The table came from immunoSEQ multiplex PCR; TCRdb's copy has only in-frame clones and leaves some out. The sample holds some 14,000 clones; 90% are singletons and the top ten take around 8.1%. Sequences were obtained from peripheral blood. The receptor set was obtained from a human donor in a cohort sampled during active COVID-19.

This clone is a singleton in its sample. V usage is TRBV5-1 and J usage is TRBJ2-3, with 11 bases matching TRBD2. Germline values: CDR1 SGHRS, CDR2 YFSETQ. The J segment lost 3 bases and the V segment lost 4 bases, leaving 7 bases of the junction unmatched. This CDR3 spans 16 amino acids. CDR3 bases: TGCGCCAGCAGCAAGGATAGCGGGGGGGCAACAGATACGCAGTATTTT. Translating it yields CASSKDSGGATDTQYF.

The rearrangement joins TRBV30 to TRBJ2-5, with TRBD1 identical over 10 bases. Trimming cost V 5 bases and J 1 base; bases outside gene matches: 4. Germline-derived CDR1 and CDR2 are GTSNPN and SVGIG (reference sequence). The CDR3 is 14 amino acids. CDR3 sequence (DNA): TGTGCCTGGGCGACAGGGGGCCCCCAAGAGACCCAGTACTTC. This translates into CAWATGGPQETQYF.

The V and J genes are TRBV5-4 and TRBJ2-2, with 10 bases fitting TRBD2. The V segment lost 5 bases and the J segment 4 bases; nucleotides outside the gene matches: 11. Per germline, CDR1 SGHNT and CDR2 YYREEE (reference sequence). This CDR3 is built from 17 residues. The CDR3 sequence is CASSLPTSGQITGELFF. The CDR3 DNA sequence: TGTGCCAGCAGTTTGCCGACTAGCGGGCAGATCACCGGGGAGCTGTTTTTT.

This clone was counted a single time. V and J are TRBV28 and TRBJ1-5; 7 positions match TRBD1. The J segment lost 3 bases and the V segment lost 5 bases, leaving 7 bases of the junction unmatched. Germline V gene data show CDR1 as MDHEN and CDR2 as SYDVKM. The CDR3 has 15 residues. CDR3 residues: CASSRDTGDNQPQHF. Written as DNA, the CDR3 is TGTGCCAGCAGTCGAGATACAGGGGACAATCAGCCCCAGCATTTT.

This clone was counted between two and nine times. V is TRBV20-1 and J is TRBJ2-1, with 8 bases identical to TRBD2. In germline, CDR1 is DFQATT, CDR2 SNEGSKA (reference sequence). The CDR3 has 15 residues. The junction had 8 bases not matched to a gene; V was cut back by 3 bases and J by 4 bases. The CDR3 nucleotides read TGCAGTGCTAGTAGCGGGGACCAAATTTACAATGAGCAGTTCTTC. Its translation: CSASSGDQIYNEQFF.

This chain connects TRBV2 to TRBJ1-4; 9 nucleotides match TRBD1. The ends lost 4 bases at V and 4 bases at J; junction bases unmatched: 13. Per germline, CDR1 SNHLY and CDR2 FYNNEI. The CDR3 is made up of 18 amino acids. This chain's CDR3 is CASSGQGGRPGGNEKLFF. The CDR3, as DNA: TGTGCCAGCAGTGGACAGGGGGGACGGCCCGGGGGTAATGAAAAACTGTTTTTT.

This chain joins TRBV7-9 and TRBJ1-4, with D unclear. Per germline, CDR1 SEHNR and CDR2 FQNEAQ (reference sequence). Between the trimmed V and J ends, which lost 1 base and 8 bases, there was a span of 5 bases. This CDR3 contains 12 residues. CDR3 bases: TGTGCCAGCAGCTTAGGGCGGGAAAAACTGTTTTTT. Translated: CASSLGREKLFF.

The chain uses TRBV28 and TRBJ2-7; no definite D call. V was shortened by 3 bases and J by 5 bases, with 14 bases between the two germline ends. CDR1 is MDHEN, CDR2 SYDVKM, per germline. CDR3 size: 14 residues. This CDR3 is CASSFRSSRDEQYF. CDR3 DNA: TGTGCCAGCAGTTTCCGGAGTTCAAGAGACGAGCAGTACTTC.

This sequence joins TRBV5-1 and TRBJ2-1; tentatively, D is TRBD1 (6 bases). The CDR3 is 14 amino acids. Trimming left V 4 bases short and J 2 bases short, with 10 bases between. Germline lookup yields CDR1 SGHRS and CDR2 YFSETQ. The CDR3 nucleotides are TGCGCCAGCAGCCCTGGGACAACCTACAATGAGCAGTTCTTC. Residues: CASSPGTTYNEQFF.

The V gene is TRBV6-5, the J gene TRBJ2-1; 9 nucleotides agree with TRBD1. Germline values: CDR1 MNHEY, CDR2 SVGAGI. V shed 8 bases and J 8 bases; nucleotides not matched to a gene: 13. The CDR3 covers 15 residues. The CDR3 is CASAPGQGFGDEQFF. The CDR3 DNA sequence: TGTGCCAGCGCTCCGGGACAGGGATTTGGGGATGAGCAGTTCTTC.

This sequence joins TRBV28 and TRBJ1-2; the D is unclear. The germline V gene has CDR1 MDHEN and CDR2 SYDVKM. This CDR3 region has 11 residues. Trimming shortened V by 5 bases and J by 8 bases, and 9 bases separated the two germline ends. The CDR3 coding sequence is TGTGCCAGCAGTCCACGAGGGGGCTACACCTTC. Protein sequence: CASSPRGGYTF.

The chain uses TRBV7-9 and TRBJ2-3; a weak D match, TRBD2 (5 bases). The germline V and J ends were trimmed by 6 bases and 5 bases, with 21 bases remaining between them. This CDR3 region has 16 residues. Germline loops: CDR1 SEHNR, CDR2 FQNEAQ (reference sequence). The CDR3: CASSRRELGIGDTQYF. The CDR3 DNA sequence: TGTGCCAGCAGTCGACGGGAACTAGGGATTGGAGATACGCAGTATTTT.

The chain joins TRBV5-1 to TRBJ2-1, with 10 bases lining up with TRBD2. Trimming took 1 base from V and 6 from J; bases not matched to a gene: 7. Germline lookup yields CDR1 SGHRS and CDR2 YFSETQ. The CDR3 has 16 amino acids. This CDR3 reads CASSLLRAGGFNEQFF. The CDR3 DNA reads TGCGCCAGCAGCTTGCTCCGAGCGGGGGGGTTCAATGAGCAGTTCTTC.

V gene TRBV5-4 combines with J gene TRBJ2-6, with 11 nucleotides matching TRBD1. The CDR3 consists of 17 residues. The V gene end was trimmed by 5 bases and the J gene end by 1 base; junction bases not matched to a gene: 5. CDR1 is SGHNT and CDR2 is YYREEE in the germline V gene (reference sequence). The CDR3: CASRRTGGASGANVLTF. DNA of the CDR3: TGTGCCAGCAGGCGGACAGGGGGCGCTTCTGGGGCCAACGTCCTGACTTTC.

This clone was counted a single time. This chain connects TRBV15 to TRBJ2-1; 7 nucleotides align to TRBD1. The CDR3 length is 20 residues. Trimming cost V 0 bases and J 0 bases; bases outside gene matches: 14. Per the germline V gene, CDR1 is LNHNV and CDR2 is YYDKDF (reference sequence). The DNA of the CDR3 is TGTGCCACCAGCAGAGAGTCACCTAAGGGACAGCTTAGCTCCTACAATGAGCAGTTCTTC. Translation gives CATSRESPKGQLSSYNEQFF.

The chain couples TRBV19 to TRBJ1-4; tentative D call: TRBD1 (5 bases). CDR1 is LNHDA and CDR2 is SQIVND in the germline V gene (reference sequence). The germline V and J ends were trimmed by 4 bases and 3 bases, with 12 bases remaining between them. There are 15 residues in the CDR3. CDR3 amino acids: CASSTAGEANEKLFF. CDR3 DNA: TGTGCCAGTAGTACGGCGGGGGAGGCTAATGAAAAACTGTTTTTT.